The 13 T cell receptor beta chains given below trace back to one sample, sequenced in a study of long-term antiretroviral therapy in people with HIV. Samples were assayed with immunoSEQ v3.0 at survey level. Produced via immunoSEQ multiplex PCR; TCRdb's table is partial and in-frame only. The table has fewer than 25,000 clones, about nine tenths seen once. The sequenced sample was unsorted PBMCs, obtained 1.8 years before starting antiretroviral therapy. These receptor sequences come from a man between 50 and 59 years old with HIV.

J is TRBJ1-1 and V is TRBV5-8; 8 bases align to TRBD1. The CDR3 sequence is 16 residues long. Losses at the gene ends were 1 base for V and 0 bases for J; bases not matched to a gene: 5. Germline assignment: CDR1 SGHTS and CDR2 YDEGEE. CDR3 sequence (DNA): TGTGCCAGCAGCTTGCGGACAGGGAATATGAACACTGAAGCTTTCTTT. Translation: CASSLRTGNMNTEAFF.

The chain carries TRBV27 and TRBJ2-5; TRBD2 is a possible D gene (5 bases). Germline V gene lookup returns CDR1 MNHEY and CDR2 SMNVEV (reference sequence). There are 13 residues in the CDR3. The germline V and J ends were trimmed by 2 bases and 5 bases, with 9 bases remaining between them. The CDR3 is CASSLTGVETQYF. The CDR3 DNA follows: TGTGCCAGCAGTTTAACCGGGGTGGAGACCCAGTACTTC.

This chain joins TRBV5-1 and TRBJ1-2, with D unclear. The V gene lost 1 base and the J gene lost 1 base, with 8 bases spanning the gap. The CDR3 extends over 14 amino acids. Germline-derived CDR1 and CDR2 are SGHRS and YFSETQ. The CDR3 DNA is TGCGCCAGCAGCTTGCAAGGACTTAACTATGGCTACACCTTC. Translating gives CASSLQGLNYGYTF.

This chain uses TRBV5-1 with TRBJ2-7; D is perhaps TRBD1 (5 bases). V dropped 4 bases and J dropped 2 bases, with 13 bases sitting between them. Germline CDR1 reads SGHRS; CDR2 reads YFSETQ. The CDR3 loop spans 14 amino acids. The DNA for the CDR3 is TGCGCCAGCAGCCCGCAGGGATCGGCCTACGAGCAGTACTTC. This sequence encodes CASSPQGSAYEQYF.

This clone was seen more than once but under ten times. The chain carries TRBV10-1 and TRBJ2-2; D ambiguous. The V and J ends lost 3 bases and 4 bases respectively, with 9 bases between them. This CDR3 is built from 14 residues. Germline V gene sequence: CDR1 WNHNN, CDR2 SYGVQD (reference sequence). Here the CDR3 reads CASSESLSTGELFF. CDR3 coding DNA: TGCGCCAGCAGTGAATCCCTATCCACCGGGGAGCTGTTTTTT.

The gene calls are TRBV7-9 and TRBJ2-1; tentatively, D is TRBD1 or TRBD2 (5 bases each). Germline loops: CDR1 SEHNR, CDR2 FQNEAQ (reference sequence). The CDR3 is 12 residues long. V was cut by 4 bases and J by 13 bases, with 14 bases left in between. The CDR3 DNA sequence: TGTGCCAGCAGCTACACCGGGACCCCTCAGTTCTTC. Translated: CASSYTGTPQFF.

This clone appeared a single time. The chain combines TRBV27 with TRBJ2-2; D is possibly TRBD1 (6 bases). CDR3 length: 16 residues. Germline V gives CDR1 MNHEY, CDR2 SMNVEV (reference sequence). Trimming cost V 5 bases and J 5 bases, with 18 bases left between them. The CDR3 here is CASSHRVELYTGELFF. The CDR3 DNA follows: TGTGCCAGCAGTCACAGGGTCGAGCTCTATACCGGGGAGCTGTTTTTT.

This chain connects TRBV7-9 to TRBJ1-1; 8 nucleotides line up with TRBD1. With V trimmed by 5 bases and J by 0 bases, 5 bases remained unmatched. The V gene's germline CDR1 is SEHNR and CDR2 FQNEAQ (reference sequence). The length of the CDR3 is 15 residues. CDR3 amino acids: CASSNRDRMNTEAFF. For the CDR3, the DNA is TGTGCCAGCAGCAACCGGGACAGGATGAACACTGAAGCTTTCTTT.

The gene calls are TRBV5-4 and TRBJ2-7; 8 bases are a match to TRBD1. J lost 4 bases, V lost 4 bases, and 13 bases had no gene match. The germline V gene encodes CDR1 SGHNT and CDR2 YYREEE (reference sequence). This CDR3 comprises 16 residues. CDR3: CASSPGWQGAGYEQYF. CDR3 DNA: TGTGCCAGCAGCCCTGGGTGGCAGGGGGCAGGATACGAGCAGTACTTC.

The chain uses TRBV29-1 and TRBJ1-2; D not certain. The CDR3 runs 8 residues. Trimming left V 4 bases short and J 8 bases short, with 2 bases between. Germline V gives CDR1 SQVTM, CDR2 ANQGSEA. The CDR3 loop is CSVGGYTF. The CDR3 DNA is TGCAGCGTTGGAGGCTACACCTTC. Full variable domain (missing parts from reference TRBV29-1 and TRBJ1-2): SAVISQKPSRDICQRGTSLTIQCQVDSQVTMMFWYRQQPGQSLTLIATANQGSEATYESGFVIDKFPISRPNLTFSTLTVSNMSPEDSSIYLCSVGGYTFGSGTRLTVV.

This clone was seen a handful of times. This rearrangement joins TRBV27 to TRBJ1-5; D uncertain. Per germline, CDR1 MNHEY and CDR2 SMNVEV (reference sequence). The CDR3 sequence is 13 residues long. V lost 5 bases and J lost 0, with 5 bases in between. The CDR3 reads CASSDISNQPQHF. CDR3 nucleotides: TGTGCCAGCAGTGACATTAGCAATCAGCCCCAGCATTTT.

CDR3: CASSVSGNAYNEQFF. The CDR3 DNA reads TGTGCCAGCAGCGTTAGCGGGAACGCCTACAATGAGCAGTTCTTC. The chain links TRBV6-1 to TRBJ2-1; 8 nucleotides align to TRBD2. This CDR3 region has 15 residues. With 6 bases clipped from V and 2 bases from J, the junction kept 6 bases outside the gene matches. Germline CDR1 reads MNHNS; CDR2 reads SASEGT.

V gene TRBV6-5 combines with J gene TRBJ1-1; D is undetermined. Germline CDR1 and CDR2: MNHEY and SVGAGI. The CDR3 has 13 residues. V dropped 6 bases and J dropped 4 bases, with 12 bases sitting between them. CDR3 bases: TGTGCCAGCAGCCGGTCAAGCCCCACTGAAGCTTTCTTT. Amino acids: CASSRSSPTEAFF.